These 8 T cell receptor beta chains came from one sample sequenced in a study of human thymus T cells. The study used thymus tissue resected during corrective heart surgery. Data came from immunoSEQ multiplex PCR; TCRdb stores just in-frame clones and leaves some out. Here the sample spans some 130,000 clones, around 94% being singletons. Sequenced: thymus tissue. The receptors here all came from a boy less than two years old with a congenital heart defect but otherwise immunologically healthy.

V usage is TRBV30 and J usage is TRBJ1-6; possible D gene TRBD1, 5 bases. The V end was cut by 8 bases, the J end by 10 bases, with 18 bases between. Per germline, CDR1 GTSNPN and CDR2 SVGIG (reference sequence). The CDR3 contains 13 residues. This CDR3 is CAGGTAVRSPLHF. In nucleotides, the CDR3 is TGTGCCGGGGGGACGGCAGTTAGGTCACCCCTCCACTTT.

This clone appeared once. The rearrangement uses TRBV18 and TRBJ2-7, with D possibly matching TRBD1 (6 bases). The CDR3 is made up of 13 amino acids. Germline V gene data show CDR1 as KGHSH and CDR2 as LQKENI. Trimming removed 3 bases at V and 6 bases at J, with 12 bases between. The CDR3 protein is CASSPGTPGEQYF. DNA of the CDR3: TGTGCCAGCTCACCCGGGACACCGGGCGAGCAGTACTTC.

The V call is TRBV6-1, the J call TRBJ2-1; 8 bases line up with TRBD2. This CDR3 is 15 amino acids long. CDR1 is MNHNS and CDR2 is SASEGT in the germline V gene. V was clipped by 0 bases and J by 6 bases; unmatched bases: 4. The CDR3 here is CASSEAAGAPNEQFF. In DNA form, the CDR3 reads TGTGCCAGCAGTGAAGCAGCGGGGGCCCCCAATGAGCAGTTCTTC.

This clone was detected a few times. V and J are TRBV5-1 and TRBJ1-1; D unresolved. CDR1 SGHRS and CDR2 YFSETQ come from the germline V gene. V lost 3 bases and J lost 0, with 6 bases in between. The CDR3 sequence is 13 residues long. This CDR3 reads CASSWTVNTEAFF. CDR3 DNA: TGCGCCAGCAGCTGGACGGTGAACACTGAAGCTTTCTTT.

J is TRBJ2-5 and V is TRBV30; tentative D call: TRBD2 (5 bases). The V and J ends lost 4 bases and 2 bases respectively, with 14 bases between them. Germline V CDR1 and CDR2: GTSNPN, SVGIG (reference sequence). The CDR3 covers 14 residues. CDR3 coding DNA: TGTGCCTGGATAGGGCGCGGGTTTCAAGAGACCCAGTACTTC. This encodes CAWIGRGFQETQYF.

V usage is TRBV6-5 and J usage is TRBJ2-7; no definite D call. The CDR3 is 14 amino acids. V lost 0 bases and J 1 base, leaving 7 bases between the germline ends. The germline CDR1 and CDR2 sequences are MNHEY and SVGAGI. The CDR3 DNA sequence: TGTGCCAGCAGTTACTCGCCTGGATCCTACGAGCAGTACTTC. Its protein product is CASSYSPGSYEQYF.

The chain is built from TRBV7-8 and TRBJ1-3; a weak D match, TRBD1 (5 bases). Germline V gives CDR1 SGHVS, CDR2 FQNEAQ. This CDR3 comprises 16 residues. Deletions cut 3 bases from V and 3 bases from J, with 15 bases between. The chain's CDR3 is CASSFPGRRFGNTIYF. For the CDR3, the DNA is TGTGCCAGCAGCTTCCCGGGACGGAGATTTGGAAACACCATATATTTT. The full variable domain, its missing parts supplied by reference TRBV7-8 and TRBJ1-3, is GAGVSQSPRYKVAKRGQDVALRCDPISGHVSLFWYQQALGQGPEFLTYFQNEAQLDKSGLPSDRFFAERPEGSVSTLKIQRTQQEDSAVYLCASSFPGRRFGNTIYFGEGSWLTVV.

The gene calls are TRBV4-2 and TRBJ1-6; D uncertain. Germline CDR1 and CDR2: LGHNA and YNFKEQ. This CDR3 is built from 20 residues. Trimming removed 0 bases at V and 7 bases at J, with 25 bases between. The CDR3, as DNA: TGTGCCAGCAGCCAAGAGGGAGGGCTCTCCTATCAAGTCTCCAATTCACCCCTCCACTTT. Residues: CASSQEGGLSYQVSNSPLHF.